This T cell receptor (beta chain) was recorded in a study of T cell responses to AZD1222 COVID-19 vaccine. In regard to this clone: Its specificity is not known.

Study-wide results and limits: Females made up more of the donors, who were largely white British, and clonal diversity may have come out too low. Across spike, vaccine-associated CD4 TCRs were found, dominant at 160-218 and 743-854. All repertoire sampling was performed exclusively after the peak T cell response. Baseline testing showed seropositivity in only a handful of AZD1222 recipients.

The CDR3 is made up of 13 amino acids. V lost 5 bases and J 8 bases, leaving 13 bases between the germline ends. Measured with immunoSEQ multiplex PCR; TCRdb has only the in-frame clones, and not every one. The sample includes 150,000 or so clones, approximately 88% of them seen just once. This chain uses TRBV5-3 with TRBJ1-4; D ambiguous. TRBV5-3 is an ORF, with its function uncertain. Here the sequenced sample was peripheral blood, taken on day 0 of AZD1222 vaccination. The sequence derives from an adult in good health. In DNA, the CDR3 is TGTGCCAGAAGGGGTGGGCTGAGGGAAAAACTGTTTTTT. Its translation is CARRGGLREKLFF.